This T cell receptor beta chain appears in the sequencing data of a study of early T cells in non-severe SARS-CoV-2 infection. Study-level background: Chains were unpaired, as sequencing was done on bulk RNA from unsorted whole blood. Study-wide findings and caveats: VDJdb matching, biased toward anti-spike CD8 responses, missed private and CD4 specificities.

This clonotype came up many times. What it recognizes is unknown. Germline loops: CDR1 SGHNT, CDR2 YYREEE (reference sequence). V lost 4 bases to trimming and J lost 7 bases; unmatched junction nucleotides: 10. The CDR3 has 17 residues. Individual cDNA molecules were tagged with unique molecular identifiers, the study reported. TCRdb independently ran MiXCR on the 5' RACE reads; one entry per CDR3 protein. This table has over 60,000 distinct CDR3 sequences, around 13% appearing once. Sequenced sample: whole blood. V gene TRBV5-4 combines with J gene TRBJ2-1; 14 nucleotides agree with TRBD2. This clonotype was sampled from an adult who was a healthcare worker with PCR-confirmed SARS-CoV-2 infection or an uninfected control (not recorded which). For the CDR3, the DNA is TGTGCCAGCAGCATCCTCGCGACTAGCGGGGGGGATAATGAGCAGTTCTTC. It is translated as CASSILATSGGDNEQFF.